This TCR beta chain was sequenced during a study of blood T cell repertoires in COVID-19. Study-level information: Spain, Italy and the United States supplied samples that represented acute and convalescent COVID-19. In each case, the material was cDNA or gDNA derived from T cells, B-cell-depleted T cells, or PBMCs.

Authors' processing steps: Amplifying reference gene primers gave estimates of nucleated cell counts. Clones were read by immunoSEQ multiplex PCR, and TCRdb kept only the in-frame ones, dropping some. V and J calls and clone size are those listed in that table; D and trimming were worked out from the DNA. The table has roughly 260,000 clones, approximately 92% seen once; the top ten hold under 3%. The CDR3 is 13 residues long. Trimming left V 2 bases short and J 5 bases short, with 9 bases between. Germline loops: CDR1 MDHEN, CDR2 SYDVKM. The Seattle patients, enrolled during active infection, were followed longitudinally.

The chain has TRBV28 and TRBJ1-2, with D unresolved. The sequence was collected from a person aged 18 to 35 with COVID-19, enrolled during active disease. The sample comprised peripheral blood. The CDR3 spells CASSLLPRYGYTF. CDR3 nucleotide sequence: TGTGCCAGCAGTTTACTCCCGCGGTATGGCTACACCTTC.